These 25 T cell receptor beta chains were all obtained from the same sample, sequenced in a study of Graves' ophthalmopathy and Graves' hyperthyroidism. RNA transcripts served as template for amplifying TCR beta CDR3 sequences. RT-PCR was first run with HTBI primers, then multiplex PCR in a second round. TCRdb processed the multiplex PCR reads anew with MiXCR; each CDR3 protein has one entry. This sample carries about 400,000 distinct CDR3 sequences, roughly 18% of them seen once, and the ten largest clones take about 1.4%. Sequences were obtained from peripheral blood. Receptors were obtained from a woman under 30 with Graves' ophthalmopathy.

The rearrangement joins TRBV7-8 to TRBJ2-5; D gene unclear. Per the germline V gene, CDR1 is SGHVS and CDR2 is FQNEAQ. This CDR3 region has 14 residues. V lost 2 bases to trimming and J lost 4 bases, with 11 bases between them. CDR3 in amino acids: CASSLRHEGETQYF. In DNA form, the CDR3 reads TGTGCCAGCAGCTTAAGACATGAAGGAGAGACCCAGTACTTC.

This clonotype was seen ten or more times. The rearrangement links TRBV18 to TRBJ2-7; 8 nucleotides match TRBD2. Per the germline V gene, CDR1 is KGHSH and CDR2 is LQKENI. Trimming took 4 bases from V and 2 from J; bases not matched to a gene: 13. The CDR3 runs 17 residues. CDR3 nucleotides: TGTGCCAGCTCACGGGGTGATTTGGTAGCGGGACCCTACGAGCAGTACTTC. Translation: CASSRGDLVAGPYEQYF.

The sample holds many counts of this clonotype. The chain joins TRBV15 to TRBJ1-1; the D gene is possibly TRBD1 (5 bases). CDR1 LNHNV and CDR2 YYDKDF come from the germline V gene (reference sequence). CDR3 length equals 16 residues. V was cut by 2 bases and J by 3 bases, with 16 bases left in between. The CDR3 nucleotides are TGTGCCACCAGCAGACCCTGGGGCAGGGCCCACACTGAAGCTTTCTTT. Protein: CATSRPWGRAHTEAFF. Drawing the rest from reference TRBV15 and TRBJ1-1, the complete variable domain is DAMVIQNPRYQVTQFGKPVTLSCSQTLNHNVMYWYQQKSSQAPKLLFHYYDKDFNNEADTPDNFQSRRPNTSFCFLDIRSPGLGDTAMYLCATSRPWGRAHTEAFFGQGTRLTVV.

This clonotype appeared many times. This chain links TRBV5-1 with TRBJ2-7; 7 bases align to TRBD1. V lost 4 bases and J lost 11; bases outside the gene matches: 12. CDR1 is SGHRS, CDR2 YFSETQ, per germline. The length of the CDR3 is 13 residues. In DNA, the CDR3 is TGCGCCAGCAGCAGTACCCCCCGGGACAGAAAGTACTTC. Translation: CASSSTPRDRKYF.

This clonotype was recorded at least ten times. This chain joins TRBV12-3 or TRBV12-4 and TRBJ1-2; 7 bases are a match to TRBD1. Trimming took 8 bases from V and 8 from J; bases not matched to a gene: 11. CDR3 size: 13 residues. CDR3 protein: CASDGQDNRGYTF. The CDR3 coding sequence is TGTGCCAGCGATGGACAGGACAACCGCGGCTACACCTTC.

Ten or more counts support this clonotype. The CDR3 bases are TGTGCCAGCAGCTTGACAGTAGAAGCTTTCTTT. Encoded protein: CASSLTVEAFF. The V gene is TRBV28, the J gene TRBJ1-1; a weak D match, TRBD1 (5 bases). Germline CDR1 and CDR2: MDHEN and SYDVKM. This CDR3 is 11 amino acids long. V shed 6 bases and J shed 8 bases, with 10 bases lying between them. The whole variable domain, filled in from reference TRBV28 and TRBJ1-1, reads DVKVTQSSRYLVKRTGEKVFLECVQDMDHENMFWYRQDPGLGLRLIYFSYDVKMKEKGDIPEGYSVSREKKERFSLILESASTNQTSMYLCASSLTVEAFFGQGTRLTVV.

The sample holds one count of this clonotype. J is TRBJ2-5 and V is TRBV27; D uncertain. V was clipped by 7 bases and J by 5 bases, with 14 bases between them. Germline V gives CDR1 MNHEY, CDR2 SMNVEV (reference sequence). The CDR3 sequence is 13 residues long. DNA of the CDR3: TGTGCCAGCACGCCTCTCCCCGGGGAGACCCAGTACTTC. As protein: CASTPLPGETQYF.

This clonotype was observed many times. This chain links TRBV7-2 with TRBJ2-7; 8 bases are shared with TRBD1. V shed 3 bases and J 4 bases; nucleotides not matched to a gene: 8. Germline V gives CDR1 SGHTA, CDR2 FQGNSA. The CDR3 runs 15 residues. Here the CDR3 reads CASSFQGAPGYEQYF. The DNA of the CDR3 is TGTGCCAGCAGCTTCCAGGGGGCCCCAGGATACGAGCAGTACTTC. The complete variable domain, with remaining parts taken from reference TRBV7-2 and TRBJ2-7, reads GAGVSQSPSNKVTEKGKDVELRCDPISGHTALYWYRQSLGQGLEFLIYFQGNSAPDKSGLPSDRFSAERTGGSVSTLTIQRTQQEDSAVYLCASSFQGAPGYEQYFGPGTRLTVT.

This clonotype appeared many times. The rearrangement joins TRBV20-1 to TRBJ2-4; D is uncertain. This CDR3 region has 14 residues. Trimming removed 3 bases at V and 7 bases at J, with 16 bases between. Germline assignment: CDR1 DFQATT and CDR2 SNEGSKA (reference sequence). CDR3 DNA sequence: TGCAGTGCTAGCGTCCCTCGCGGTAGGAACATTCAGTACTTC. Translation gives CSASVPRGRNIQYF.

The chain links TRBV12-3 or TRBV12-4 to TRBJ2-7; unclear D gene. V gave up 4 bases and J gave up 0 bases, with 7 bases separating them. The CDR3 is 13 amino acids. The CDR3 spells CASSSPFSYEQYF. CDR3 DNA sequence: TGTGCCAGCAGTTCACCGTTCTCCTACGAGCAGTACTTC.

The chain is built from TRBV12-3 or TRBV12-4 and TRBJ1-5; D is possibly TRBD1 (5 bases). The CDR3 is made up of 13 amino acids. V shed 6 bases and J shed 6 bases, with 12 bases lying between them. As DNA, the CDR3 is TGTGCCAGCAGCCGTGACAGTTTTCAGCCCCAGCATTTT. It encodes CASSRDSFQPQHF.

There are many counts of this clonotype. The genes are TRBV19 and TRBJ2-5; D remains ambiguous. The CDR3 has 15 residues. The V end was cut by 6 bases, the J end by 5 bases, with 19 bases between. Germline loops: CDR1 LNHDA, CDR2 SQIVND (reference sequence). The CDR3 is CASRSGTSLRETQYF. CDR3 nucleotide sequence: TGTGCCAGTAGATCGGGCACATCCCTCCGGGAGACCCAGTACTTC.

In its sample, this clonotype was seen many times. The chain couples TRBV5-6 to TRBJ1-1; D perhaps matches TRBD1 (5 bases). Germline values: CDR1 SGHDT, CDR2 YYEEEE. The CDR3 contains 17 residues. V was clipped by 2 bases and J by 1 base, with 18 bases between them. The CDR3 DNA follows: TGTGCCAGCAGCTTTAAGAACCGGAGGGGCCCGAACACTGAAGCTTTCTTT. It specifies CASSFKNRRGPNTEAFF.

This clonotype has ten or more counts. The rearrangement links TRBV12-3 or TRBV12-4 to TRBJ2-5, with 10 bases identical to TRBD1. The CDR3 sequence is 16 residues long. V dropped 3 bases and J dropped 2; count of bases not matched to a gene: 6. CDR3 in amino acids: CASSLGQGMRQETQYF. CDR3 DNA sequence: TGTGCCAGCAGTTTGGGACAGGGGATGCGTCAAGAGACCCAGTACTTC.

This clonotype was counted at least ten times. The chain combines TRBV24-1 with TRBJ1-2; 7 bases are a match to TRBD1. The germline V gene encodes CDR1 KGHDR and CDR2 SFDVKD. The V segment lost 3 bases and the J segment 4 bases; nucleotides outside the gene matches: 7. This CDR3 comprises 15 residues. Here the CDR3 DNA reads TGTGCCACCAGTGATCCCACGACAGGGATCTATGGCTACACCTTC. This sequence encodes CATSDPTTGIYGYTF.

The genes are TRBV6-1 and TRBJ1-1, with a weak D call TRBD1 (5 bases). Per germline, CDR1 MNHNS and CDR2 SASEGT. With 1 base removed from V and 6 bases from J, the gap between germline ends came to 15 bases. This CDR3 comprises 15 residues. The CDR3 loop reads CASSEGGYRIPEAFF. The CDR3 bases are TGTGCCAGCAGTGAAGGTGGGTACAGGATCCCTGAAGCTTTCTTT.

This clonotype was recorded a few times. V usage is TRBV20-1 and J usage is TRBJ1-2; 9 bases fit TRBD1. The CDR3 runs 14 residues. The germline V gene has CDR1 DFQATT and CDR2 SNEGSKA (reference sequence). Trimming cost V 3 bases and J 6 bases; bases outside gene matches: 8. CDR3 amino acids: CSASPSGTGHGYTF. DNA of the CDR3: TGCAGTGCTAGTCCTTCCGGGACAGGGCATGGCTACACCTTC.

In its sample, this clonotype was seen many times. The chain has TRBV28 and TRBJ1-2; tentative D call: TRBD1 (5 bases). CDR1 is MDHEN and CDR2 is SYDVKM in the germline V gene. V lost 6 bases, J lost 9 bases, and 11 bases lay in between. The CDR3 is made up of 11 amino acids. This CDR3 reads CASRSGERYTF. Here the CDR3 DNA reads TGTGCCAGCAGGTCGGGGGAACGCTACACCTTC.

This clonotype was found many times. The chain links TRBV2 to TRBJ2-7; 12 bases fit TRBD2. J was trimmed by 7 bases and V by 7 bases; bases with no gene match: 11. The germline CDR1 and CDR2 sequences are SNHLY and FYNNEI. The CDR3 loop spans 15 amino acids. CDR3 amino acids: CASTRGLAGGREQYF. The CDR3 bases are TGTGCCAGCACCCGAGGCCTAGCGGGGGGGCGGGAGCAGTACTTC.

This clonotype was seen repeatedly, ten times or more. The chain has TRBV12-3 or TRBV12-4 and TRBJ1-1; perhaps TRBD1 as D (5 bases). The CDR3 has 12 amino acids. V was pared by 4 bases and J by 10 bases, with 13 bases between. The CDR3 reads CASSSRAGGAFF. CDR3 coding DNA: TGTGCCAGCAGTTCCCGGGCCGGGGGAGCTTTCTTT.

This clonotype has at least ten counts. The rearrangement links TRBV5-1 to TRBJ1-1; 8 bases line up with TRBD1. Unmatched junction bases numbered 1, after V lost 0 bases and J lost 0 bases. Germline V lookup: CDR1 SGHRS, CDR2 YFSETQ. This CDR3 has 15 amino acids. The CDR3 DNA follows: TGCGCCAGCAGCTTGGAGACAGGGGTGAACACTGAAGCTTTCTTT. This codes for CASSLETGVNTEAFF. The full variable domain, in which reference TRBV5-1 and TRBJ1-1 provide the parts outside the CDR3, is KAGVTQTPRYLIKTRGQQVTLSCSPISGHRSVSWYQQTPGQGLQFLFEYFSETQRNKGNFPGRFSGRQFSNSRSEMNVSTLELGDSALYLCASSLETGVNTEAFFGQGTRLTVV.

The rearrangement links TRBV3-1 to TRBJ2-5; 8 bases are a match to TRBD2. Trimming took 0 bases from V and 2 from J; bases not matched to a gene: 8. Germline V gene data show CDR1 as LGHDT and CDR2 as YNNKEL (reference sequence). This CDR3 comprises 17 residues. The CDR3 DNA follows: TGTGCCAGCAGCCAAGAGGCCGGGAGGGCCTCTCAAGAGACCCAGTACTTC. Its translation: CASSQEAGRASQETQYF.

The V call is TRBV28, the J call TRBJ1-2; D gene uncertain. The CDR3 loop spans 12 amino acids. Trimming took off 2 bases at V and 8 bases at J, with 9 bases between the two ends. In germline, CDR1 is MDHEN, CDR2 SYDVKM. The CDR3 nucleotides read TGTGCCAGCAGTTTACCGGCGCGGGGCTACACCTTC. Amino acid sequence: CASSLPARGYTF.

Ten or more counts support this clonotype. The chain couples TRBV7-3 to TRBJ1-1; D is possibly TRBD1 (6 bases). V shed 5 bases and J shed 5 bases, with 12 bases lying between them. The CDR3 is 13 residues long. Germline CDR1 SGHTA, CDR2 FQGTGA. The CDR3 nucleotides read TGTGCCAGCAGCGTACAGGGTTTTACTGAAGCTTTCTTT. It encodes CASSVQGFTEAFF.

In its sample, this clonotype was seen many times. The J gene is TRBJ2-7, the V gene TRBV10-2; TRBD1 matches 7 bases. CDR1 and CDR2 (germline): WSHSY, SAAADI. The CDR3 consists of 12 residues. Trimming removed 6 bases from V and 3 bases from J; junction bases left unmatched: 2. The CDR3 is CASRDRFYEQYF. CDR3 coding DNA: TGCGCCAGCAGGGACAGGTTCTACGAGCAGTACTTC.